The rows below give T cell receptor beta chains drawn from one sample of a study of blood T cell repertoires in COVID-19. Data came from immunoSEQ multiplex PCR; TCRdb stores just in-frame clones and leaves some out. The sample lists 250,000 to 300,000 clones, approximately 91% occurring once. The sequencing input was PBMCs or T cells enriched from blood (not recorded which). The receptors were gathered from a woman in her 30s who had recovered from COVID-19. Each CDR3 is given with its conserved first and last residue. The D gene is left open where the match is weak. Expanded clones get a size class; other rows say once, few or many, or leave the size out.

TRBJ1-2 | . | TRBV7-3 | . | CASSLIPGGLYGYTF | TGTGCCAGCAGCTTAATCCCGGGGGGATTATATGGCTACACCTTC
TRBJ2-2 | . | TRBV4-1 | . | CASSSTSLNTGELFF | TGCGCCAGCAGCTCAACTAGCTTGAACACCGGGGAGCTGTTTTTT
TRBJ2-7 | . | TRBV10-1 | few | CASPAYEQYF | TGCGCCAGCCCCGCCTACGAGCAGTACTTC
TRBJ1-3 | . | TRBV27 | few | CASSPGGGLSGNTIYF | TGTGCCAGCAGTCCGGGGGGAGGCCTCTCTGGAAACACCATATATTTT
TRBJ2-1 | TRBD1 | TRBV27 | . | CASFMAGGNEQFF | TGTGCCAGTTTTATGGCAGGGGGCAATGAGCAGTTCTTC
TRBJ2-5 | TRBD2 | TRBV3-1/TRBV3-2 | once | CASSPLAETQYF | TGTGCCAGCAGCCCACTAGCGGAGACCCAGTACTTC
TRBJ2-7 | TRBD2 | TRBV27 | . | CASSFLAGYEQYF | TGTGCCAGCAGTTTTCTAGCGGGTTACGAGCAGTACTTC
TRBJ2-7 | TRBD2 | TRBV6-2/TRBV6-3 | . | CASSPGTSGGPAYEQYF | TGTGCCAGCAGTCCCGGGACTAGCGGGGGGCCCGCCTACGAGCAGTACTTC
TRBJ1-2 | TRBD1 | TRBV5-6 | once | CASSLGAGGAFGYTF | TGTGCCAGCAGCTTGGGGGCAGGGGGCGCGTTTGGCTACACCTTC
TRBJ2-7 | . | TRBV5-1 | . | CASSLRGASSYEQYF | TGCGCCAGCAGCTTGCGGGGGGCCTCCTCCTACGAGCAGTACTTC
TRBJ1-2 | . | TRBV7-2 | . | CASSLGGISAGDGYTF | TGTGCCAGCAGCTTAGGCGGTATCTCGGCAGGGGATGGCTACACCTTC
TRBJ1-1 | . | TRBV10-2 | few | CATSVNTEAFF | TGCGCCACCTCGGTGAACACTGAAGCTTTCTTT
TRBJ1-5 | . | TRBV3-1/TRBV3-2 | once | CASSPTLAPQPQHF | TGTGCCAGCAGCCCCACATTGGCTCCTCAGCCCCAGCATTTT
TRBJ1-4 | . | TRBV28 | . | CASNGAGGANEKLFF | TGTGCCAGCAACGGAGCGGGGGGAGCTAATGAAAAACTGTTTTTT
TRBJ2-5 | . | TRBV6-5 | once | CASIMTSQETQYF | TGTGCCAGCATTATGACTAGCCAAGAGACCCAGTACTTC
TRBJ2-3 | TRBD2 | TRBV9 | . | CASSVVLAGDDTQYF | TGTGCCAGCAGCGTAGTTCTAGCGGGAGATGATACGCAGTATTTT
TRBJ2-2 | TRBD1 | TRBV9 | . | CASSVGQGADTGELFF | TGTGCCAGCAGCGTTGGGCAGGGGGCGGACACCGGGGAGCTGTTTTTT
TRBJ1-2 | . | TRBV27 | . | CASSTLGGFGGYTF | TGTGCCAGCAGTACCTTGGGGGGGTTTGGGGGCTACACCTTC
TRBJ2-7 | . | TRBV14 | . | CASSQGIRSSSYEQYF | TGTGCCAGCAGCCAAGGTATTCGGTCGAGCTCCTACGAGCAGTACTTC
TRBJ2-2 | . | TRBV5-5 | . | CASSPIPLRVPPNTGELFF | TGTGCCAGCAGTCCGATTCCCCTCAGGGTCCCCCCGAACACCGGGGAGCTGTTTTTT
TRBJ2-5 | TRBD2 | TRBV28 | . | CASSLVTSGRTETQYF | TGTGCCAGCAGTTTGGTGACTAGCGGGAGAACGGAGACCCAGTACTTC
TRBJ1-2 | . | TRBV4-3 | . | CASSRKGDTGGYTF | TGCGCCAGCAGCCGAAAGGGGGATACGGGGGGCTACACCTTC
TRBJ2-2 | . | TRBV12-3/TRBV12-4 | . | CASRRFTGELFF | TGTGCCAGCAGACGGTTTACCGGGGAGCTGTTTTTT
TRBJ2-7 | . | TRBV18 | . | CASSPEVAGPDAYEQYF | TGTGCCAGCTCACCAGAAGTCGCGGGACCGGACGCTTACGAGCAGTACTTC
TRBJ1-2 | . | TRBV5-5 | . | CASSLRRANYGYTF | TGTGCCAGCAGCTTGAGAAGAGCTAACTATGGCTACACCTTC
TRBJ1-5 | . | TRBV6-4 | . | CASRRGRVGYSNQPQHF | TGTGCCAGCAGACGCGGGCGGGTCGGATATAGCAATCAGCCCCAGCATTTT